Listed below are T cell receptor beta chains from one sample, sequenced in a study of T cell responses to AZD1222 COVID-19 vaccine. Assay used: immunoSEQ multiplex PCR; TCRdb lists only in-frame clones, some missing. The table shows about 140,000 clones, with under 95% occurring only once. Sequencing was performed on peripheral blood, taken 28 days after the second AZD1222 dose. The receptors derive from an adult who received the AZD1222 COVID-19 vaccine. Both conserved end residues are part of each CDR3. Each record gives: V gene, D gene, J gene, CDR3 protein. D genes are given only for firm matches.

TRBV18,-,TRBJ1-1,CASSTDRSLAEAFF
TRBV27,TRBD1,TRBJ2-1,CASSQGQTYNEQFF
TRBV27,-,TRBJ2-7,CASSFSGRRGPYEQYF
TRBV10-3,-,TRBJ1-1,CASHQDTEAFF
TRBV5-6,-,TRBJ2-2,CASSLGVGHGELFF
TRBV6-5,-,TRBJ1-2,CASSSGINNYGYTF
TRBV28,-,TRBJ1-1,CASSLKLNTEAFF
TRBV2,-,TRBJ1-2,CASSEVGPVGGYTF
TRBV27,-,TRBJ1-5,CASSLYGANQPQHF
TRBV18,TRBD1,TRBJ1-1,CASSQGQGVTEAFF
TRBV9,-,TRBJ2-7,CASSVVVAF
TRBV19,-,TRBJ1-1,CASGTNTEAFF
TRBV11-2,-,TRBJ1-4,CASRGRGVSNEKLFF
TRBV2,-,TRBJ1-4,CASGRETGRVKLFF
TRBV5-1,-,TRBJ1-5,CASSREGNQPQHF